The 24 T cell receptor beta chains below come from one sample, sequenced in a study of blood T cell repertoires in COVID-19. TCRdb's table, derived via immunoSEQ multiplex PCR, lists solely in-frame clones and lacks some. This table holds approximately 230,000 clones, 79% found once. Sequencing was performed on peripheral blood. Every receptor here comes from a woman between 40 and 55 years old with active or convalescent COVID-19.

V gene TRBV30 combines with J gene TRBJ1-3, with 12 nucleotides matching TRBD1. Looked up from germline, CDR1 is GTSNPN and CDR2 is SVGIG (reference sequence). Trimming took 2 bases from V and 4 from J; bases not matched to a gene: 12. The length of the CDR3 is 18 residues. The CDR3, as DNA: TGTGCCTGGAGTCGGCTGAGGGGGACAGGGGGCTACGGAAACACCATATATTTT. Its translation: CAWSRLRGTGGYGNTIYF.

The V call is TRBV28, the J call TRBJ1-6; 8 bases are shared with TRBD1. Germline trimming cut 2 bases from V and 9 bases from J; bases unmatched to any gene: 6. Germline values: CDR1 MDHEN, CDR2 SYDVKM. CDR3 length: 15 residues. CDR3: CASSLTWTGRSPLHF. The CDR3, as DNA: TGTGCCAGCAGTTTAACCTGGACAGGGCGTTCACCCCTCCACTTT.

The CDR3 DNA is TGTGCCAGCAGCTTAATGGGGACTAGCTACAATGAGCAGTTCTTC. Its protein is CASSLMGTSYNEQFF. The chain has TRBV7-3 and TRBJ2-1; 8 nucleotides match TRBD2. Germline-derived CDR1 and CDR2 are SGHTA and FQGTGA. The V gene end was trimmed by 1 base and the J gene end by 3 bases; junction bases not matched to a gene: 2. This CDR3 spans 15 amino acids. Full variable domain (outside the CDR3, taken from reference TRBV7-3 and TRBJ2-1): GAGVSQTPSNKVTEKGKYVELRCDPISGHTALYWYRQSLGQGPEFLIYFQGTGAADDSGLPNDRFFAVRPEGSVSTLKIQRTERGDSAVYLCASSLMGTSYNEQFFGPGTRLTVL.

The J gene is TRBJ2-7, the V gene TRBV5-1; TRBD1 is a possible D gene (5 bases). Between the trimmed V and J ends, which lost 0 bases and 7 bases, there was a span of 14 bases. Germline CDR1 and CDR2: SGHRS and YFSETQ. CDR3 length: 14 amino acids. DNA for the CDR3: TGCGCCAGCAGCTTGGGAAGTCAGGGAAGGGAGCAGTACTTC. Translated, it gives CASSLGSQGREQYF.

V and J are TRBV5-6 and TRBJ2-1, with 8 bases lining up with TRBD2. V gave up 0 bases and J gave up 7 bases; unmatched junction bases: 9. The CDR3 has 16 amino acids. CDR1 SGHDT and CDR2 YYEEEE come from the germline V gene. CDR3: CASSLVGVAGLNEQFF. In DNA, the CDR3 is TGTGCCAGCAGCTTGGTAGGGGTAGCGGGGCTAAATGAGCAGTTCTTC.

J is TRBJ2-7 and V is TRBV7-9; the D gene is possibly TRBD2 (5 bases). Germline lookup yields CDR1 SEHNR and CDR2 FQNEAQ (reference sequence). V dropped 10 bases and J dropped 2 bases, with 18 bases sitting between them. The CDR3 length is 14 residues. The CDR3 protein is CATRRPGVPYEQYF. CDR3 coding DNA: TGTGCCACCAGGCGACCCGGGGTCCCCTACGAGCAGTACTTC. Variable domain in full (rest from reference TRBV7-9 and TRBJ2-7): DTGVSQNPRHKITKRGQNVTFRCDPISEHNRLYWYRQTLGQGPEFLTYFQNEAQLEKSRLLSDRFSAERPKGSFSTLEIQRTEQGDSAMYLCATRRPGVPYEQYFGPGTRLTVT.

CDR3 region: CASSGLRDSYGYTF. DNA for the CDR3: TGTGCCAGCAGCGGCCTGCGGGACAGTTATGGCTACACCTTC. The rearrangement joins TRBV5-4 to TRBJ1-2; 7 bases agree with TRBD1. Germline V lookup: CDR1 SGHNT, CDR2 YYREEE (reference sequence). V shed 4 bases, J shed 5 bases, and the junction held 8 bases outside the gene matches. The CDR3 length is 14 residues. The variable domain in full, with the rest retrieved from reference TRBV5-4 and TRBJ1-2, is ETGVTQSPTHLIKTRGQQVTLRCSSQSGHNTVSWYQQALGQGPQFIFQYYREEENGRGNFPPRFSGLQFPNYSSELNVNALELDDSALYLCASSGLRDSYGYTFGSGTRLTVV.

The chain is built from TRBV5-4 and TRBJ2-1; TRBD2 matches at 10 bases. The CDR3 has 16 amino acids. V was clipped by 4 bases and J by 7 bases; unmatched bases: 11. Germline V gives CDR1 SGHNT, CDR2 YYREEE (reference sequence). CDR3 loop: CASSMPLAGALNEQFF. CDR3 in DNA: TGTGCCAGCAGCATGCCCCTAGCGGGGGCTTTGAATGAGCAGTTCTTC.

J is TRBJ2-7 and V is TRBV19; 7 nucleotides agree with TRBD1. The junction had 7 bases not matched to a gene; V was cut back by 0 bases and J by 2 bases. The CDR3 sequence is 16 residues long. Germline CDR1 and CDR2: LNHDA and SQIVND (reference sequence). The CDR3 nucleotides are TGTGCCAGTAGTATAGATCCCGACAGGGATACCTACGAGCAGTACTTC. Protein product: CASSIDPDRDTYEQYF.

The CDR3 loop is CASRTDRPNTEAFF. CDR3 sequence (DNA): TGCGCCAGCAGAACTGACAGACCGAACACTGAAGCTTTCTTT. The chain is built from TRBV5-1 and TRBJ1-1, with a tentative D call TRBD1 (5 bases). The CDR3 contains 14 residues. In germline, CDR1 is SGHRS, CDR2 YFSETQ. V lost 5 bases to trimming and J lost 1 base, with 12 bases between them.

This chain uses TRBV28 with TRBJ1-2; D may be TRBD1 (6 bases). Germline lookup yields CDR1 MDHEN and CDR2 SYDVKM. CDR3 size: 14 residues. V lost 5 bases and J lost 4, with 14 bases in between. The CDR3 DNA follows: TGTGCCAGCAGTAGAGGGGGGGGCGGCTATGGCTACACCTTC. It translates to CASSRGGGGYGYTF.

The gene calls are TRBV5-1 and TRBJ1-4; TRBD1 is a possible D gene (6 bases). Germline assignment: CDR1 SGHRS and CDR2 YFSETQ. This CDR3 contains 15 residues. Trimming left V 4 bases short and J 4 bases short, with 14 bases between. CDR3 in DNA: TGCGCCAGCAGCATAGTCACAGGGTTTAATGAAAAACTGTTTTTT. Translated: CASSIVTGFNEKLFF. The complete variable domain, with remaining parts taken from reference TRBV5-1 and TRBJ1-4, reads KAGVTQTPRYLIKTRGQQVTLSCSPISGHRSVSWYQQTPGQGLQFLFEYFSETQRNKGNFPGRFSGRQFSNSRSEMNVSTLELGDSALYLCASSIVTGFNEKLFFGSGTQLSVL.

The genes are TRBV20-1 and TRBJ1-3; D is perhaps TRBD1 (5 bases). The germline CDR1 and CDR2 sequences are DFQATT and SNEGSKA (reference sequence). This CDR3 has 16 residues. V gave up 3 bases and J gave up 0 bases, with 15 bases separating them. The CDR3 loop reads CSASPGGVYSGNTIYF. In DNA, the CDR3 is TGCAGTGCTAGTCCCGGGGGGGTATACTCTGGAAACACCATATATTTT.

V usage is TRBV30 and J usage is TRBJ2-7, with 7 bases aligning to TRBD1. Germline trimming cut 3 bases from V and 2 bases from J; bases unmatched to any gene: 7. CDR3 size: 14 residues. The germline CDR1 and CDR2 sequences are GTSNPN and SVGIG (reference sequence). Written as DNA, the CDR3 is TGTGCCTGGAGCGTTCCGGGACAGACCTACGAGCAGTACGTC. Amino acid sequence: CAWSVPGQTYEQYV.

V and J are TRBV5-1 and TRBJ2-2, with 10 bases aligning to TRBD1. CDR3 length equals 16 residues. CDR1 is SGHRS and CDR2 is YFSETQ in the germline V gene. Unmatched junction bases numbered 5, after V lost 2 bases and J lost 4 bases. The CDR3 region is CASSLPGQGSTGELFF. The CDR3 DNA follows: TGCGCCAGCAGCTTACCGGGACAGGGGAGCACCGGGGAGCTGTTTTTT.

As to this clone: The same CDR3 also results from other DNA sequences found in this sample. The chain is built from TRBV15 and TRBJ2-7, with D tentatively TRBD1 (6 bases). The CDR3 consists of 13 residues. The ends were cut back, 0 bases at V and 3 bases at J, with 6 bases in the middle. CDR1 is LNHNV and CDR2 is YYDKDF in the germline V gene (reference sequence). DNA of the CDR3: TGTGCCACCAGCAGAGACAGGGGCTACGAGCAGTACTTC. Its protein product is CATSRDRGYEQYF.

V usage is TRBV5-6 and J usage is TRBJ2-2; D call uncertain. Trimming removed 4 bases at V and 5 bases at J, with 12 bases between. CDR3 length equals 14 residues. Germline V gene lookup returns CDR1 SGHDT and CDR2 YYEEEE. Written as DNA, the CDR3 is TGTGCCAGCAGCCGGAGCGACGGTACCGGGGAGCTGTTTTTT. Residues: CASSRSDGTGELFF.

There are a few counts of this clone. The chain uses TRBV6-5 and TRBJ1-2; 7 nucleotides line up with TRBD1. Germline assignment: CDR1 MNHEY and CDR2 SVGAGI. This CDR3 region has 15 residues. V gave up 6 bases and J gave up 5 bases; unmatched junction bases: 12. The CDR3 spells CASSLTGAAGYGYTF. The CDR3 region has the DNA TGTGCCAGCAGCCTCACAGGGGCTGCGGGGTATGGCTACACCTTC.

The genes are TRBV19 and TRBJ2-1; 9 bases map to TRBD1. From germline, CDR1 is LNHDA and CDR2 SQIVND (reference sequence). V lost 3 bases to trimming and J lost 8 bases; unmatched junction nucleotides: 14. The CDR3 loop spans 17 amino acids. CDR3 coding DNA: TGTGCCAGTAGTATTTCCCTTGGACAGGGGTTTCTCTATGAGCAGTTCTTC. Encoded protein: CASSISLGQGFLYEQFF.

In nucleotides, the CDR3 is TGTGCCAGCAGTCAAACAGGCGTAGCTAACTATGGCTACACCTTC. This codes for CASSQTGVANYGYTF. The gene calls are TRBV6-5 and TRBJ1-2, with TRBD1 as a possible D gene (5 bases). Germline-derived CDR1 and CDR2 are MNHEY and SVGAGI. The CDR3 totals 15 residues. The germline V and J ends were trimmed by 5 bases and 0 bases, with 13 bases remaining between them.

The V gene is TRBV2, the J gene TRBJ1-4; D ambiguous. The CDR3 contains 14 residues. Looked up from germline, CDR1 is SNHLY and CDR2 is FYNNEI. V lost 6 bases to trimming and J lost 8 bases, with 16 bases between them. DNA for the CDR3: TGTGCCAGCAGGACGGAGCCGAGGTGGGAAAAACTGTTTTTT. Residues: CASRTEPRWEKLFF.

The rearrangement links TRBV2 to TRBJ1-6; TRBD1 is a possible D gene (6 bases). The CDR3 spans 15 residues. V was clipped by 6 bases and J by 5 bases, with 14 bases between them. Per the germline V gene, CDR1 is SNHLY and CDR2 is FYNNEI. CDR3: CASSPKQGNNSPLHF. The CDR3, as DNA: TGTGCCAGCAGCCCAAAACAGGGTAATAATTCACCCCTCCACTTT.

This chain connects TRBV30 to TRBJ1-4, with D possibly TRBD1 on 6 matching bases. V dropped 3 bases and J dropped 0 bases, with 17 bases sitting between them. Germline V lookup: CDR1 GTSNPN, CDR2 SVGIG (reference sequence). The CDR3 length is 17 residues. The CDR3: CAWSGLGARATNEKLFF. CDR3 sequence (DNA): TGTGCCTGGAGCGGCTTGGGGGCCCGAGCAACTAATGAAAAACTGTTTTTT.

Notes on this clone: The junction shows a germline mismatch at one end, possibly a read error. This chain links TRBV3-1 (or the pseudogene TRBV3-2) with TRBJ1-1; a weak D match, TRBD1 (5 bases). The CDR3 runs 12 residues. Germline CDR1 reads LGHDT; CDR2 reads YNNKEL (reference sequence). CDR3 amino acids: CASSQGRTEFHF. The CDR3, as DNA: TGTGCCAGCAGCCAGGGGCGGACGGAATTCCACTTT.